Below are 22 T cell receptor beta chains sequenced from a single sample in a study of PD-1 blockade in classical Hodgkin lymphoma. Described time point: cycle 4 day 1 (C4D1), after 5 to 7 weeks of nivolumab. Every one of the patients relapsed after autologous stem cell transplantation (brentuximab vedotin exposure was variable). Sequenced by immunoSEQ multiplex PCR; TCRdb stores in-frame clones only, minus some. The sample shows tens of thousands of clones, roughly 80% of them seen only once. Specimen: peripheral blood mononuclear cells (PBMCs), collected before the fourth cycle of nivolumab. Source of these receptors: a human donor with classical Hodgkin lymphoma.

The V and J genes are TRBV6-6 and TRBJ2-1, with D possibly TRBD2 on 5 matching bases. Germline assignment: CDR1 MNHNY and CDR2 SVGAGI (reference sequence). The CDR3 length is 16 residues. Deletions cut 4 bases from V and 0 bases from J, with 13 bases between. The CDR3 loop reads CASSSPGGSSYNEQFF. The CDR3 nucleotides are TGTGCCAGCAGTTCACCGGGTGGGAGCTCCTACAATGAGCAGTTCTTC.

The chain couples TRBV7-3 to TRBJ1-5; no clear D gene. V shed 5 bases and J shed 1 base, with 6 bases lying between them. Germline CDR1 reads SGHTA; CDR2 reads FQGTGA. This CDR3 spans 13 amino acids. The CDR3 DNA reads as TGTGCCAGCAGCCCTAGGAGCAATCAGCCCCAGCATTTT. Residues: CASSPRSNQPQHF.

CDR3 protein: CAWTLGGDTEAFF. DNA of the CDR3: TGTGCCTGGACACTAGGGGGGGACACTGAAGCTTTCTTT. The V call is TRBV30, the J call TRBJ1-1; D might be TRBD1 (6 bases). The CDR3 contains 13 residues. Germline loops: CDR1 GTSNPN, CDR2 SVGIG (reference sequence). The V end lost 4 bases, the J end lost 3 bases, and 12 bases lay between the germline ends. The full variable domain, completed using reference TRBV30 and TRBJ1-1, is SQTIHQWPATLVQPVGSPLSLECTVEGTSNPNLYWYRQAAGRGLQLLFYSVGIGQISSEVPQNLSASRPQDRQFILSSKKLLLSDSGFYLCAWTLGGDTEAFFGQGTRLTVV.

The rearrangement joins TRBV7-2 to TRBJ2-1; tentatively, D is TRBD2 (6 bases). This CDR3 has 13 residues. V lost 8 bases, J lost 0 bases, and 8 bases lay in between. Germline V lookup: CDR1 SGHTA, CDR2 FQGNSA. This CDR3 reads CASGGSSYNEQFF. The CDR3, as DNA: TGTGCCAGCGGGGGGAGCTCCTACAATGAGCAGTTCTTC.

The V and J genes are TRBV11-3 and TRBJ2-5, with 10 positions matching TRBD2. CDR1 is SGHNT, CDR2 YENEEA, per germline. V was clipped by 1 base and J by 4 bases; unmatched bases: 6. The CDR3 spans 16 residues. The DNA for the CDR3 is TGTGCCAGCAGCTTAGCTAGCGGGAGTTTGGGAGAGACCCAGTACTTC. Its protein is CASSLASGSLGETQYF.

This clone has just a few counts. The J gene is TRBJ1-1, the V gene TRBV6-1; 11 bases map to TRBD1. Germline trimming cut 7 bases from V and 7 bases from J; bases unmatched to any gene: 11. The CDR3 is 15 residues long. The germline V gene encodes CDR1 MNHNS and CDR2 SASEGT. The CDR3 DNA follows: TGTGCCAGCATACAACGGACAGGGGGCTGGGGTGAAGCTTTCTTT. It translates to CASIQRTGGWGEAFF.

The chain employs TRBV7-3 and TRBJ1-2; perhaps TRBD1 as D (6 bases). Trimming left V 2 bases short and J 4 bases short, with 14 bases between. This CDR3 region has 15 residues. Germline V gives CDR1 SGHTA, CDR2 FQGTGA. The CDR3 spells CASSLGGGQSYGYTF. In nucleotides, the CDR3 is TGTGCCAGCAGCTTAGGAGGAGGACAGAGCTATGGCTACACCTTC. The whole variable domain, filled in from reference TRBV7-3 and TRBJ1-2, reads GAGVSQTPSNKVTEKGKYVELRCDPISGHTALYWYRQSLGQGPEFLIYFQGTGAADDSGLPNDRFFAVRPEGSVSTLKIQRTERGDSAVYLCASSLGGGQSYGYTFGSGTRLTVV.

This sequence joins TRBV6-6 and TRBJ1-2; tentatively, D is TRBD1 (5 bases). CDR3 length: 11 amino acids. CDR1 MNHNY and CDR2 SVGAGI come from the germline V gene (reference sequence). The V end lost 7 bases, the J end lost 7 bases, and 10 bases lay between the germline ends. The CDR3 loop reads CASTQGVGYTF. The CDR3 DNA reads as TGTGCCAGCACCCAGGGTGTTGGCTACACCTTC.

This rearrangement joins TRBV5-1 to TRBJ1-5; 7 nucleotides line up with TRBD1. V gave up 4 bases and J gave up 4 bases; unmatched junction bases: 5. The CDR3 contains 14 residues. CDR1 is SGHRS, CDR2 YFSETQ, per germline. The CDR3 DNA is TGCGCCAGCAGCGAAAGGGGACAGAATCAGCCCCAGCATTTT. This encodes CASSERGQNQPQHF.

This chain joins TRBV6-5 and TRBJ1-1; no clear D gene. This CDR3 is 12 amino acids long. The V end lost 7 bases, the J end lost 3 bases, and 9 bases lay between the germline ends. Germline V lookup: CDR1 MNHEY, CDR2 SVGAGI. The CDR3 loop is CASKSGDTEAFF. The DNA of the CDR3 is TGTGCCAGCAAGTCTGGGGACACTGAAGCTTTCTTT.

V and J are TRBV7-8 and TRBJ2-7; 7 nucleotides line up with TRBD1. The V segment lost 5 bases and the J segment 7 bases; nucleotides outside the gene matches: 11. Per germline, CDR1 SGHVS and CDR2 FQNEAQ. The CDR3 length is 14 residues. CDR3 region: CASSLDRDLGEQYF. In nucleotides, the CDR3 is TGTGCCAGCAGCCTAGACAGGGATTTGGGTGAGCAGTACTTC.

CDR3 in DNA: TGTGCCAGCTCACCACGAGGGCAGGGGTCTGGAAACACCATATATTTT. It codes for CASSPRGQGSGNTIYF. The chain combines TRBV18 with TRBJ1-3, with D possibly matching TRBD1 (6 bases). The germline V and J ends were trimmed by 1 base and 1 base, with 11 bases remaining between them. The CDR3 runs 16 residues. From germline, CDR1 is KGHSH and CDR2 LQKENI.

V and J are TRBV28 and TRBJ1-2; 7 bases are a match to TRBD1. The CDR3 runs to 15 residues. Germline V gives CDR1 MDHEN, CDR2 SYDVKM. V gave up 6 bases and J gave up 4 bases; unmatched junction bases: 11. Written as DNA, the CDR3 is TGTGCCAGCAGCGCCCTGACAGGGATAAGCTATGGCTACACCTTC. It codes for CASSALTGISYGYTF.

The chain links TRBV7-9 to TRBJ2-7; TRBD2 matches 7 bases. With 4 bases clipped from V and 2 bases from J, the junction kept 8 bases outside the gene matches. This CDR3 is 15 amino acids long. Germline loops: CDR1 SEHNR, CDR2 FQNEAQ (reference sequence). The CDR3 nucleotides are TGTGCCAGCAGCTCTCTCGTCGGGGGGACCTACGAGCAGTACTTC. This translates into CASSSLVGGTYEQYF.

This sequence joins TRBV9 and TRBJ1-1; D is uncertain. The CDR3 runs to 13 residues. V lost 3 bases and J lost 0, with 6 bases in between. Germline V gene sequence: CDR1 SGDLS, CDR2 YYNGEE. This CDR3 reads CASSAGMNTEAFF. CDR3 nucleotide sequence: TGTGCCAGCAGCGCCGGGATGAACACTGAAGCTTTCTTT.

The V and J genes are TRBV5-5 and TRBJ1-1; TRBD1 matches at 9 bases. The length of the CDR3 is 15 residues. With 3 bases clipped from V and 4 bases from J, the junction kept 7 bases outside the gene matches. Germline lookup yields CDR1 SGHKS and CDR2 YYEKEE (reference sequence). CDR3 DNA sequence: TGTGCCAGCAGCTGGGGGTGGACAGGGGCCACTGAAGCTTTCTTT. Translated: CASSWGWTGATEAFF.

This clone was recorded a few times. The CDR3 spells CASSTPGLVLYEQFF. The CDR3 region has the DNA TGTGCCAGCAGTACACCGGGACTAGTTTTATATGAGCAGTTCTTC. The V gene is TRBV6-1, the J gene TRBJ2-1; 8 positions match TRBD2. Per germline, CDR1 MNHNS and CDR2 SASEGT. The ends lost 5 bases at V and 8 bases at J; junction bases unmatched: 11. The CDR3 extends over 15 amino acids.

CDR3 in DNA: TGTGCCAGCAGGGTGGGGCCGGAGGGTACAGATACGCAGTATTTT. Its translation is CASRVGPEGTDTQYF. V and J are TRBV6-1 and TRBJ2-3; TRBD2 might be the D (6 bases). The CDR3 totals 15 residues. Germline values: CDR1 MNHNS, CDR2 SASEGT. The V end lost 6 bases, the J end lost 3 bases, and 16 bases lay between the germline ends.

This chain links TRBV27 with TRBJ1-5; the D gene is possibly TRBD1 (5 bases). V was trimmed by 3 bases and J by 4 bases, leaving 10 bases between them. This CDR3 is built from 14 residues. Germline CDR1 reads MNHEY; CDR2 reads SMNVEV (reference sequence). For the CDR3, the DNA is TGTGCCAGCAGTTTCGGGGCAGAGAATCAGCCCCAGCATTTT. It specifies CASSFGAENQPQHF.

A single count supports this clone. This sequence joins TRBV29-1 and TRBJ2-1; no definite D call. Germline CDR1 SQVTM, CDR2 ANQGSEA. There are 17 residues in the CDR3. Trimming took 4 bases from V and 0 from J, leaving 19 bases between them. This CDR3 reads CSVVFLVAASSYNEQFF. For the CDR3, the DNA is TGCAGCGTTGTCTTCTTGGTGGCAGCCAGCTCCTACAATGAGCAGTTCTTC.

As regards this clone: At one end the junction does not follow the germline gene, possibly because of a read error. CDR3 nucleotide sequence: TGTGCCAGCACCTTAGGGGATGCAACTAATGAAAAACTGTTTTTT. Its translation: CASTLGDATNEKLFF. The rearrangement uses TRBV7-9 and TRBJ1-4, with D possibly matching TRBD1 (5 bases). Germline values: CDR1 SEHNR, CDR2 FQNEAQ (reference sequence). The CDR3 extends over 15 amino acids. The full variable domain, rest sourced from reference TRBV7-9 and TRBJ1-4, is DTGVSQNPRHKITKRGQNVTFRCDPISEHNRLYWYRQTLGQGPEFLTYFQNEAQLEKSRLLSDRFSAERPKGSFSTLEIQRTEQGDSAMYLCASTLGDATNEKLFFGSGTQLSVL.

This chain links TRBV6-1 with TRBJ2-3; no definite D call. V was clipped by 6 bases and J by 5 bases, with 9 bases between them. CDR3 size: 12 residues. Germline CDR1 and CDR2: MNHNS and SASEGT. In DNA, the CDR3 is TGTGCCAGCAGGGGTAGCTTAGATACGCAGTATTTT. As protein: CASRGSLDTQYF.